This T cell receptor (beta chain) was sequenced during a study of cytomegalovirus exposure and HLA in healthy donors. The PCR ran on 60 Vbeta and 13 Jbeta primers. The table came from immunoSEQ multiplex PCR; TCRdb's copy has only in-frame clones and leaves some out. This sample has 55,000 to 70,000 clones; roughly 71% occur once, and the top ten carry more than 9.5%. Germline assignment: CDR1 MGHRA and CDR2 YSYEKL. V shed 2 bases and J 6 bases; nucleotides not matched to a gene: 4. CDR3 length equals 13 residues. The V and J genes are TRBV4-1 and TRBJ2-7; TRBD1 matches 7 bases. Sequencing was done on a sample of PBMCs. This receptor was taken from an older woman in good health and CMV-seropositive. The CDR3 loop reads CASSQQQGSEQYF. The CDR3 DNA reads TGCGCCAGCAGCCAACAACAGGGGTCCGAGCAGTACTTC.